This T cell receptor (beta chain) originates from a study of cytomegalovirus exposure and HLA in healthy donors. Study-wide findings and caveats: For cytomegalovirus status, the classifier reportedly gave diagnoses with high specificity and sensitivity.

A word on this clone: Its target is unknown.

In the PCR, 60 Vbeta and 13 Jbeta primers were used. Data came from immunoSEQ multiplex PCR; TCRdb stores just in-frame clones and leaves some out. The repertoire holds over 150,000 clones, with 77% as singletons. The germline V and J ends were trimmed by 0 bases and 8 bases, with 16 bases remaining between them. Germline V CDR1 and CDR2: MGHRA, YSYEKL. CDR3 length equals 16 residues. Sequenced input: PBMCs. The V and J genes are TRBV4-1 and TRBJ1-4; the D gene is possibly TRBD1 (5 bases). This sequence was found in a woman younger than 45 in good health and CMV-seropositive. This chain's CDR3 is CASSQDPTAGREKLFF. The CDR3 DNA is TGCGCCAGCAGCCAAGATCCCACGGCAGGGAGGGAAAAACTGTTTTTT.